Below, 21 T cell receptor beta chains from the same sample are listed, as sequenced in a study of blood T cells in healthy people across ages. With a J-beta primer mix and a sample-barcoded 5' primer, a second PCR ran about 7 to 12 cycles. TCRdb re-called the 5' RACE reads through MiXCR, storing one row per CDR3 protein. The repertoire includes 900,000 to 950,000 distinct CDR3 sequences, approximately 32% of them detected once, and 10% sits in the top ten. This sample also belongs to another study, concerning T cells of mothers and their children.

The specimen was blood. All receptors derive from a woman aged 40 to 50 in good health.

There are a few counts of this clonotype. The chain recombines TRBV7-2 with TRBJ2-7; 9 nucleotides agree with TRBD1. CDR1 is SGHTA and CDR2 is FQGNSA in the germline V gene. The V gene end was trimmed by 0 bases and the J gene end by 7 bases; junction bases not matched to a gene: 4. The CDR3 extends over 14 amino acids. As DNA, the CDR3 is TGTGCCAGCAGCTTAGCCAACAGGGGGCGTGAGCAGTACTTC. This translates into CASSLANRGREQYF.

The chain employs TRBV20-1 and TRBJ2-3, with D tentatively TRBD2 (6 bases). The CDR3 runs to 15 residues. Germline V gene data show CDR1 as DFQATT and CDR2 as SNEGSKA (reference sequence). V lost 0 bases and J 6 bases, leaving 16 bases between the germline ends. The CDR3 is CSARDLGEAGDTQYF. The CDR3 coding sequence is TGCAGTGCTAGAGATCTCGGTGAGGCGGGGGATACGCAGTATTTT.

The chain's CDR3 is CSAIAGPNEQFF. The CDR3, as DNA: TGCAGTGCGATCGCGGGCCCCAATGAGCAGTTCTTC. The chain recombines TRBV20-1 with TRBJ2-1, with D possibly matching TRBD2 (5 bases). Per germline, CDR1 DFQATT and CDR2 SNEGSKA (reference sequence). V lost 6 bases and J lost 6, with 12 bases in between. This CDR3 contains 12 residues.

The chain combines TRBV3-1 with TRBJ1-1, with D unclear. Per the germline V gene, CDR1 is LGHDT and CDR2 is YNNKEL (reference sequence). The CDR3 runs 14 residues. The ends were cut back, 6 bases at V and 1 base at J, with 12 bases in the middle. The CDR3 DNA follows: TGTGCCAGCAGTCGGGCCTCCCCGAACACTGAAGCTTTCTTT. This encodes CASSRASPNTEAFF.

The gene calls are TRBV3-1 and TRBJ1-2; perhaps TRBD1 as D (6 bases). The CDR3 is made up of 14 amino acids. Trimming stripped 4 bases from V and 8 bases from J, with 17 bases between. Germline CDR1 reads LGHDT; CDR2 reads YNNKEL (reference sequence). The CDR3 nucleotides read TGTGCCAGCAGCCCCTTGGAACAGGGAGGCGGCTACACCTTC. It codes for CASSPLEQGGGYTF.

This clonotype was recorded once. The junction does not match germline at one end; this may be a read error. The rearrangement links TRBV11-1 to TRBJ2-3; D not resolved. Germline V gene lookup returns CDR1 SGHAT and CDR2 FQDESV (reference sequence). The CDR3 is 12 amino acids. CDR3 loop: CASARNTDMQYF. The DNA for the CDR3 is TGTGCCAGCGCCAGGAACACAGATATGCAGTATTTT.

This clonotype has a count of ten or more. The chain combines TRBV7-2 with TRBJ2-5; no clear D gene. Trimming removed 1 base from V and 8 bases from J, with 8 bases in between. The CDR3 runs to 12 residues. Germline V CDR1 and CDR2: SGHTA, FQGNSA. CDR3 region: CASSLETLTQYF. CDR3 DNA: TGTGCCAGCAGCTTAGAGACCCTAACCCAGTACTTC.

The chain couples TRBV5-1 to TRBJ1-6, with D possibly TRBD1 on 6 matching bases. There are 17 residues in the CDR3. V lost 1 base to trimming and J lost 5 bases, with 16 bases between them. Germline V lookup: CDR1 SGHRS, CDR2 YFSETQ. CDR3 DNA sequence: TGCGCCAGCAGCTTGAACTCTGCAGGGGATAATAATTCACCCCTCCACTTT. Translation gives CASSLNSAGDNNSPLHF. The full variable domain, in which reference TRBV5-1 and TRBJ1-6 provide the parts outside the CDR3, is KAGVTQTPRYLIKTRGQQVTLSCSPISGHRSVSWYQQTPGQGLQFLFEYFSETQRNKGNFPGRFSGRQFSNSRSEMNVSTLELGDSALYLCASSLNSAGDNNSPLHFGNGTRLTVT.

This clonotype occurred a few times. The chain couples TRBV24-1 to TRBJ2-5, with D possibly matching TRBD2 (5 bases). Trimming took off 6 bases at V and 2 bases at J, with 12 bases between the two ends. The CDR3 totals 14 residues. Per the germline V gene, CDR1 is KGHDR and CDR2 is SFDVKD. Here the CDR3 DNA reads TGTGCCACCAGTCCCACGGGATATCAAGAGACCCAGTACTTC. It is translated as CATSPTGYQETQYF.

This clonotype appeared many times. The chain employs TRBV6-5 and TRBJ2-1; D uncertain. Looked up from germline, CDR1 is MNHEY and CDR2 is SVGAGI. The length of the CDR3 is 13 residues. V was trimmed by 5 bases and J by 2 bases, leaving 7 bases between them. The CDR3, as DNA: TGTGCCAGCAGTCTACGGGCCTACAATGAGCAGTTCTTC. Encoded protein: CASSLRAYNEQFF.

Concerning this clonotype itself: A much larger clone sits a single nucleotide away, making a read error possible. The rearrangement joins TRBV7-9 to TRBJ2-1, with TRBD2 as a possible D gene (5 bases). V lost 4 bases and J lost 13, with 29 bases in between. Germline V gene lookup returns CDR1 SEHNR and CDR2 FQNEAQ (reference sequence). The CDR3 sequence is 17 residues long. The CDR3 is CASSSRIIRESQETQFF. As DNA, the CDR3 is TGTGCCAGCAGCTCGCGTATTATCCGGGAATCCCAAGAGACCCAGTTCTTC.

The rearrangement uses TRBV11-3 and TRBJ1-3; D is undetermined. Germline V gene lookup returns CDR1 SGHNT and CDR2 YENEEA. This CDR3 has 13 amino acids. Trimming left V 5 bases short and J 2 bases short, with 7 bases between. The CDR3 nucleotides are TGTGCCAGCAGCCTGACACCTGGAAACACCATATATTTT. Protein sequence: CASSLTPGNTIYF.

This clonotype was recorded at least ten times. CDR3 sequence: CASSVEGSAYEQYF. For the CDR3, the DNA is TGTGCCAGCAGCGTTGAAGGATCTGCTTACGAGCAGTACTTC. This rearrangement joins TRBV9 to TRBJ2-7; no reliable D call. Germline lookup yields CDR1 SGDLS and CDR2 YYNGEE. Trimming shortened V by 2 bases and J by 4 bases, and 13 bases separated the two germline ends. The length of the CDR3 is 14 residues.

This clonotype was observed many times. The chain uses TRBV12-3 or TRBV12-4 and TRBJ2-6, with D unclear. The length of the CDR3 is 18 residues. Trimming took off 6 bases at V and 0 bases at J, with 18 bases between the two ends. CDR3 bases: TGTGCCAGCAGGCCCCGTAGGAGCCTTAGCTCTGGGGCCAACGTCCTGACTTTC. Translation gives CASRPRRSLSSGANVLTF.

This clonotype was recorded many times. V gene TRBV29-1 combines with J gene TRBJ2-1; TRBD1 might be the D (5 bases). The CDR3 runs 13 residues. Per the germline V gene, CDR1 is SQVTM and CDR2 is ANQGSEA. V was cut by 3 bases and J by 12 bases, with 18 bases left in between. The CDR3 spells CSVDMAGLFGQFF. CDR3 sequence (DNA): TGCAGCGTTGATATGGCAGGGCTGTTCGGGCAGTTCTTC.

This clonotype was observed many times. V is TRBV18 and J is TRBJ2-3; D is unresolved. The CDR3 is 12 amino acids. The V end was cut by 2 bases, the J end by 4 bases, with 4 bases between. Per germline, CDR1 KGHSH and CDR2 LQKENI. The CDR3 spells CASSPEADTQYF. For the CDR3, the DNA is TGTGCCAGCTCACCAGAGGCAGATACGCAGTATTTT.

This clonotype came up many times. The J gene is TRBJ2-1, the V gene TRBV7-2; D ambiguous. The CDR3 sequence is 14 residues long. Trimming shortened V by 1 base and J by 6 bases, and 10 bases separated the two germline ends. Germline V gene sequence: CDR1 SGHTA, CDR2 FQGNSA. CDR3 sequence (DNA): TGTGCCAGCAGCTTAGAACCTTTAGCCAATGAGCAGTTCTTC. Translating gives CASSLEPLANEQFF.

The CDR3 protein is CAISARVGESTDTQYF. For the CDR3, the DNA is TGTGCCATCAGTGCGAGGGTGGGGGAGAGCACAGATACGCAGTATTTT. The chain recombines TRBV10-3 with TRBJ2-3; D is perhaps TRBD1 or TRBD2 (5 bases each). Germline CDR1 reads ENHRY; CDR2 reads SYGVKD. The CDR3 totals 16 residues. Trimming shortened V by 4 bases and J by 0 bases, and 14 bases separated the two germline ends.

This chain links TRBV20-1 with TRBJ2-5, with 7 bases identical to TRBD1. Germline trimming cut 4 bases from V and 5 bases from J; bases unmatched to any gene: 7. Per germline, CDR1 DFQATT and CDR2 SNEGSKA (reference sequence). The CDR3 runs to 13 residues. CDR3 sequence reads: CSAKRGLSETQYF. The CDR3 DNA sequence: TGCAGTGCTAAAAGGGGGCTCTCCGAGACCCAGTACTTC.

This clonotype was recorded at least ten times. The rearrangement links TRBV7-9 to TRBJ2-7; D gene unclear. This CDR3 region has 13 residues. Germline V gene lookup returns CDR1 SEHNR and CDR2 FQNEAQ (reference sequence). The V end lost 3 bases, the J end lost 2 bases, and 8 bases lay between the germline ends. The CDR3 sequence: CASSFSATYEQYF. CDR3 coding DNA: TGTGCCAGCAGCTTTTCCGCGACCTACGAGCAGTACTTC.

The chain is built from TRBV9 and TRBJ2-7, with 12 positions matching TRBD1. Germline trimming cut 4 bases from V and 5 bases from J; bases unmatched to any gene: 4. Germline V gene data show CDR1 as SGDLS and CDR2 as YYNGEE. The CDR3 length is 14 residues. The CDR3 protein is CASSTGQGAHEQYF. The CDR3 nucleotides read TGTGCCAGCAGCACGGGACAGGGGGCCCACGAGCAGTACTTC.